Listed below are T cell receptor beta chains from one sample, sequenced in a study of persistence of HIV-infected CD4 T cells. Assay: immunoSEQ multiplex PCR; the TCRdb copy retains only in-frame clones and omits some. The sample shows roughly 35,000 clones, about nine tenths of them seen only once. The antigens these receptors bind are not known. Sequencing used CD4+ T cells sorted from PBMCs after approximately 18-hour stimulation, obtained from a patient who received antiretroviral therapy. These receptors all come from an adult man with HIV who was CMV-seropositive. Both conserved end residues are part of each CDR3. The order of the fields is V gene, D gene, clone size, J gene, CDR3 protein, CDR3 DNA. A D gene is named only where the DNA matches it firmly. Size is stated for part of the rows, as once, few or many counts, or as a class when the clone is expanded.

>TRBV6-2/TRBV6-3|TRBD1|-|TRBJ1-5
CASSYEPGQGAQNQPQHF
TGTGCCAGCAGTTACGAGCCGGGACAGGGCGCGCAGAATCAGCCCCAGCATTTT
>TRBV5-4|-|-|TRBJ1-1
CASSPPLGQLNTEAFF
TGTGCCAGCAGCCCACCCTTGGGACAATTGAACACTGAAGCTTTCTTT
>TRBV4-3|-|-|TRBJ2-1
CASSQEVSNEQFF
TGCGCCAGCAGCCAAGAAGTAAGCAATGAGCAGTTCTTC
>TRBV4-3|-|-|TRBJ2-3
CASSQSGASGTDTQYF
TGCGCCAGCAGCCAGTCCGGGGCTAGCGGCACAGATACGCAGTATTTT
>TRBV5-1|-|-|TRBJ2-1
CASSLGNEQFF
TGCGCCAGCAGCTTAGGCAATGAGCAGTTCTTC
>TRBV5-1|-|-|TRBJ2-7
CASSLVSAQGYEQYF
TGCGCCAGCAGCTTGGTTAGCGCCCAGGGCTACGAGCAGTACTTC
>TRBV6-5|-|-|TRBJ2-5
CASSYWDRSQETQYF
TGTGCCAGCAGTTACTGGGACCGAAGCCAAGAGACCCAGTACTTC
>TRBV6-5|TRBD1|-|TRBJ1-2
CASSRQGADGYTF
TGTGCCAGCAGTCGACAGGGGGCGGATGGCTACACCTTC
>TRBV11-2|TRBD1|-|TRBJ1-1
CASSLGPNWRGPKNTEAFF
TGTGCCAGCAGCTTAGGCCCCAATTGGAGGGGGCCTAAGAACACTGAAGCTTTCTTT
>TRBV5-4|-|-|TRBJ2-1
CASRGGRGRSYNEQFF
TGTGCCAGCAGGGGGGGCAGGGGCCGTTCCTACAATGAGCAGTTCTTC
>TRBV5-4|-|once|TRBJ1-1
CASSSGTGSTEAFF
TGTGCCAGCAGCTCCGGGACCGGGAGCACTGAAGCTTTCTTT
>TRBV27|-|-|TRBJ2-7
CASSLRRPSYEQYF
TGTGCCAGCAGTCTCCGACGACCTTCCTACGAGCAGTACTTC
>TRBV6-5|TRBD2|-|TRBJ2-1
CASSSVAGRSYNEQFF
TGTGCCAGCAGTTCCGTAGCGGGTCGCTCCTACAATGAGCAGTTCTTC
>TRBV11-3|TRBD2|-|TRBJ2-7
CASSQGLADSYEQYF
TGTGCCAGCAGCCAGGGACTAGCGGATTCCTACGAGCAGTACTTC
>TRBV3-1/TRBV3-2|-|-|TRBJ1-6
CASSQGQGLYNSPLHF
TGTGCCAGCAGCCAGGGGCAGGGGTTGTATAATTCACCCCTCCACTTT
>TRBV6-5|-|once|TRBJ1-3
CASSYQPNSGNTIYF
TGTGCCAGCAGTTACCAACCGAACTCTGGAAACACCATATATTTT
>TRBV10-3|-|-|TRBJ2-3
CAIRLLRVDTQYF
TGTGCCATCAGGCTCCTGAGGGTAGATACGCAGTATTTT
>TRBV24-1|TRBD2|-|TRBJ2-1
CATSDPYTSANEQFF
TGTGCCACCAGTGATCCATACACTAGCGCCAATGAGCAGTTCTTC
>TRBV18|TRBD1|-|TRBJ2-2
CASSPNRGTGELFF
TGTGCCAGCTCACCAAACAGGGGAACCGGGGAGCTGTTTTTT
>TRBV11-2|-|-|TRBJ1-6
CASSPGRNNNSPLHF
TGTGCCAGCAGCCCTGGGCGGAACAATAATTCACCCCTCCACTTT
>TRBV12-3/TRBV12-4|-|-|TRBJ2-5
CASSWALQETQYF
TGTGCCAGCAGTTGGGCCTTACAAGAGACCCAGTACTTC
>TRBV29-1|TRBD2|-|TRBJ2-3
CSVGKTSATDTQYF
TGCAGCGTTGGGAAGACTAGCGCCACAGATACGCAGTATTTT
>TRBV5-6|TRBD1|-|TRBJ2-7
CASSFFGTGGPYEQYF
TGTGCCAGCAGCTTTTTTGGGACAGGGGGCCCCTACGAGCAGTACTTC
>TRBV19|TRBD2|few|TRBJ2-1
CASSIDHASGLNNEQFF
TGTGCCAGTAGTATAGACCACGCTAGCGGACTAAACAATGAGCAGTTCTTC
>TRBV3-1/TRBV3-2|TRBD2|once|TRBJ2-7
CASSQESLAGGARYEQYF
TGTGCCAGCAGCCAAGAAAGCCTAGCGGGGGGCGCCCGTTACGAGCAGTACTTC
>TRBV2|TRBD1|-|TRBJ2-7
CASRTDRGPYEQYF
TGTGCCAGCAGGACGGACAGGGGACCCTACGAGCAGTACTTC
>TRBV20-1|-|-|TRBJ1-4
CSAGAGEKLFF
TGCAGTGCTGGGGCTGGGGAAAAACTGTTTTTT
>TRBV18|TRBD1|-|TRBJ2-7
CASSRDRGPSYEQYF
TGTGCCAGCTCACGGGACAGGGGGCCTTCCTACGAGCAGTACTTC
>TRBV18|-|-|TRBJ2-3
CASSPLEETPSIF
TGTGCCAGCTCACCCCTAGAGGAGACCCCCAGCATTTTT
>TRBV6-5|-|-|TRBJ1-2
CATRQPNYGYTF
TGTGCCACCAGACAACCTAACTATGGCTACACCTTC
>TRBV27|-|-|TRBJ2-7
CASSLLAPGTGTYYHEQYF
TGTGCCAGCAGTCTATTGGCACCCGGCACCGGGACATATTACCACGAGCAGTACTTC
>TRBV19|-|-|TRBJ1-3
CASSPNGGVGNTIYF
TGTGCCAGTAGCCCTAATGGGGGTGTCGGAAACACCATATATTTT
>TRBV2|-|-|TRBJ2-2
CASRDIAYTGELFF
TGTGCCAGCAGGGACATAGCCTACACCGGGGAGCTGTTTTTT
>TRBV6-5|-|-|TRBJ2-7
CASEGVGRVTEQYF
TGTGCCAGCGAGGGTGTGGGCAGGGTTACCGAGCAGTACTTC
>TRBV19|TRBD2|-|TRBJ2-5
CASSDWTSGVKQETQYF
TGTGCCAGTAGTGATTGGACTAGCGGGGTTAAACAAGAGACCCAGTACTTC
>TRBV7-9|TRBD2|few|TRBJ2-3
CASSLGASGGRVTDTQYF
TGTGCCAGCAGCCTAGGGGCTAGCGGGGGACGAGTAACAGATACGCAGTATTTT
>TRBV5-1|-|-|TRBJ1-1
CASSLAELSSSGAFF
TGCGCCAGCAGCTTGGCGGAGTTGTCCTCCTCTGGAGCTTTCTTT
>TRBV5-1|TRBD1|-|TRBJ2-5
CASSLDRGQETQYF
TGCGCCAGCAGCTTGGACAGGGGGCAAGAGACCCAGTACTTC
>TRBV9|TRBD2|-|TRBJ2-7
CASSVGSGRAYEQYF
TGTGCCAGCAGCGTAGGCAGCGGGAGGGCCTACGAGCAGTACTTC
>TRBV5-1|-|-|TRBJ2-5
CASSPHLRTVNPQGETQYF
TGCGCCAGCAGCCCACACCTGCGGACAGTTAATCCCCAAGGAGAGACCCAGTACTTC
>TRBV6-5|-|-|TRBJ2-7
CASRRTADVGQYF
TGTGCCAGCAGGCGGACAGCAGACGTCGGGCAGTACTTC
>TRBV4-2|-|-|TRBJ2-3
CASSPDGTRFTDTQYF
TGTGCCAGCAGCCCTGATGGGACTCGATTCACAGATACGCAGTATTTT
>TRBV5-4|TRBD2|-|TRBJ2-7
CASSKIGGRAGEQYF
TGTGCCAGCAGCAAAATAGGCGGGAGGGCCGGGGAGCAGTACTTC
>TRBV3-1/TRBV3-2|-|few|TRBJ2-2
CASSQIQGRTGELFF
TGTGCCAGCAGCCAAATACAGGGGAGGACCGGGGAGCTGTTTTTT
>TRBV19|TRBD1|-|TRBJ1-5
CASSIGQGARQPQHF
TGTGCCAGTAGTATAGGACAGGGGGCGAGACAGCCCCAGCATTTT